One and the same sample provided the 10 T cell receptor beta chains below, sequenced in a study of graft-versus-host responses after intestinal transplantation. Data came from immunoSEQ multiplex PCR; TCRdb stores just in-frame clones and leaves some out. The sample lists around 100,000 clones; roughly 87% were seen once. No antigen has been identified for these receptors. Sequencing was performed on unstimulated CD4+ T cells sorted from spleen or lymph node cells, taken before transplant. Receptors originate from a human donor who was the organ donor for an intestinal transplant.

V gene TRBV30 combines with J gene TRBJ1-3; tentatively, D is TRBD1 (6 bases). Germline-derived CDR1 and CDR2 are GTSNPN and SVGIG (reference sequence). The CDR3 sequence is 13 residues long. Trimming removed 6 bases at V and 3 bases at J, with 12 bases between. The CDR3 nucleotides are TGTGCCTGTTCGGGACAAAATGGAAACACCATATATTTT. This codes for CACSGQNGNTIYF.

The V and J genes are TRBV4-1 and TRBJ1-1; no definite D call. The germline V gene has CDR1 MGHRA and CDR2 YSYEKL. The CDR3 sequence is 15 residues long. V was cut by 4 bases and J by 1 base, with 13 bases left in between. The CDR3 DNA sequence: TGCGCCAGCAGCCGTGAAGACAAAAAGAACACTGAAGCTTTCTTT. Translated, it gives CASSREDKKNTEAFF.

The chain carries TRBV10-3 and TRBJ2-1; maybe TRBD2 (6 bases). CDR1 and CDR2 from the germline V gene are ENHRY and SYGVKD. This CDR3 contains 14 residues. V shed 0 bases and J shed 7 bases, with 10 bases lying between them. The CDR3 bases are TGTGCCATCAGTGAGTCGGGGACTCCTAATGAGCAGTTCTTC. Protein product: CAISESGTPNEQFF.

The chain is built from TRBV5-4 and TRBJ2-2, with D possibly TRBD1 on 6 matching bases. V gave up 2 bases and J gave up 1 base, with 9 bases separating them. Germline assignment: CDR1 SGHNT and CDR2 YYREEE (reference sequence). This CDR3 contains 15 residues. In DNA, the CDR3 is TGTGCCAGCAGCTTCACAGGGAGGAACACCGGGGAGCTGTTTTTT. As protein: CASSFTGRNTGELFF.

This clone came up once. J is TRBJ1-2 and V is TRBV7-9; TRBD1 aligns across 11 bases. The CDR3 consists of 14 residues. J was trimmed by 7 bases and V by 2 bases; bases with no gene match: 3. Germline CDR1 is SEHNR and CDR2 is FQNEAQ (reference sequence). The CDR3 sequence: CASSLSDRGPGYTF. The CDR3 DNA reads TGTGCCAGCAGCTTATCGGACAGGGGGCCTGGCTACACCTTC.

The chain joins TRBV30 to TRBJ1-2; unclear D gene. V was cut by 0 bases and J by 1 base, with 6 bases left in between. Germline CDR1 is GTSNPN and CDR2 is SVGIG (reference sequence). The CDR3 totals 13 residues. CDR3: CAWSVGLNYGYTF. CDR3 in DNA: TGTGCCTGGAGTGTAGGGCTTAACTATGGCTACACCTTC. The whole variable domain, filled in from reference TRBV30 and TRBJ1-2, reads SQTIHQWPATLVQPVGSPLSLECTVEGTSNPNLYWYRQAAGRGLQLLFYSVGIGQISSEVPQNLSASRPQDRQFILSSKKLLLSDSGFYLCAWSVGLNYGYTFGSGTRLTVV.

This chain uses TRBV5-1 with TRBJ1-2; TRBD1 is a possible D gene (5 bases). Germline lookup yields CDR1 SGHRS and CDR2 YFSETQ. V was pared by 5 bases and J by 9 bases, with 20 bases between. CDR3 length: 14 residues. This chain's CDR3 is CASRYPGGTGRYTF. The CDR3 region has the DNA TGCGCCAGCAGGTACCCCGGGGGGACGGGTCGCTACACCTTC.

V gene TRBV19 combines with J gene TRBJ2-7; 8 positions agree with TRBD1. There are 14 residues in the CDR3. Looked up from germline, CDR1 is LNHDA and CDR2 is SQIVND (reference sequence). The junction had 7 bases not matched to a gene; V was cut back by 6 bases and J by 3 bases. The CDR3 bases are TGTGCCAGTAGCCAACAGGGGGGAGACTACGAGCAGTACTTC. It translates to CASSQQGGDYEQYF.

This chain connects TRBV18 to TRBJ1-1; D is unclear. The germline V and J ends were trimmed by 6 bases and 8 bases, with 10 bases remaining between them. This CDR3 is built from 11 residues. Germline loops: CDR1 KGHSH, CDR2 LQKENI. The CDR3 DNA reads TGTGCCAGCTCTACCGGGATCGAAGCTTTCTTT. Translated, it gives CASSTGIEAFF.

As DNA, the CDR3 is TGCGCCAGCAGCTTGACCCCAAGGGAAACCGGGGAGCTGTTTTTT. As protein: CASSLTPRETGELFF. This chain links TRBV5-1 with TRBJ2-2, with D unclear. Germline-derived CDR1 and CDR2 are SGHRS and YFSETQ. The CDR3 extends over 15 amino acids. The germline V and J ends were trimmed by 1 base and 5 bases, with 12 bases remaining between them.